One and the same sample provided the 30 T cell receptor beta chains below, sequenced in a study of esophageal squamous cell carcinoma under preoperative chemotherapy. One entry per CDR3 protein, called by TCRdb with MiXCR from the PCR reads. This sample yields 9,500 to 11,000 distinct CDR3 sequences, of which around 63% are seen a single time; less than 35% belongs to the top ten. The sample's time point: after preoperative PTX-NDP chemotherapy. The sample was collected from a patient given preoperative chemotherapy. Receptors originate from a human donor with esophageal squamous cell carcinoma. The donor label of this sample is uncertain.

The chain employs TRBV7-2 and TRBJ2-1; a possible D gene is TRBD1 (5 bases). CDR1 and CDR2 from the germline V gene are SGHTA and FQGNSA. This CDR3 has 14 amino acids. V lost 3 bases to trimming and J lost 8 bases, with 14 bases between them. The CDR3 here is CASSLNRLRDEQFF. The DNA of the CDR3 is TGTGCCAGCAGCTTGAACAGGCTTAGGGATGAGCAGTTCTTC.

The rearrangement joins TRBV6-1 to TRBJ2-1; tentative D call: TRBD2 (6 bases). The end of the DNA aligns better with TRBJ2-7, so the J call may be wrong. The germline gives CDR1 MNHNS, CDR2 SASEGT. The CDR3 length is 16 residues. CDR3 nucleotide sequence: TGTGCCAGCGCGTGGGGCGGGGTCGGGGCCCCAGATACGCAGTACTTC. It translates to CASAWGGVGAPDTQYF.

This chain's CDR3 is CASSKRQDNEKLFF. In DNA, the CDR3 is TGTGCCAGCAGTAAAAGGCAGGATAATGAAAAACTGTTTTTT. The chain carries TRBV6-1 and TRBJ1-4; the D is unclear. The CDR3 totals 14 residues. The V end lost 5 bases, the J end lost 4 bases, and 11 bases lay between the germline ends. CDR1 is MNHNS, CDR2 SASEGT, per germline.

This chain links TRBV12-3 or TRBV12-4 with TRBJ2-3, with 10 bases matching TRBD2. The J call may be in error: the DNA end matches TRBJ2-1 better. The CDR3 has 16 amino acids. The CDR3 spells CASSPLAGIMRDEQFF. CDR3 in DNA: TGTGCCAGCAGCCCACTAGCGGGGATTATGCGAGATGAGCAGTTCTTC.

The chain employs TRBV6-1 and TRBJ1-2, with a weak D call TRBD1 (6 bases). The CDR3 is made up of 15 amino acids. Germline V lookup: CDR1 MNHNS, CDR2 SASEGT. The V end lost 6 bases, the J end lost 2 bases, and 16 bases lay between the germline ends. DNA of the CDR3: TGTGCCAGCAGAGCGGACGGGGGCGAAAACTATGGCTACACCTTC. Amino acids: CASRADGGENYGYTF.

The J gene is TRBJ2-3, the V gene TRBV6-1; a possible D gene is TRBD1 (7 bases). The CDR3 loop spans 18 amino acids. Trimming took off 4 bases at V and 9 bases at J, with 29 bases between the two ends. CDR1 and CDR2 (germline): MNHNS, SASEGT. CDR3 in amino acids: CASSGRAGGMSDKDTQYF. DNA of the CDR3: TGTGCCAGCAGTGGGAGGGCAGGGGGGATGTCTGACAAAGACACGCAGTATTTT.

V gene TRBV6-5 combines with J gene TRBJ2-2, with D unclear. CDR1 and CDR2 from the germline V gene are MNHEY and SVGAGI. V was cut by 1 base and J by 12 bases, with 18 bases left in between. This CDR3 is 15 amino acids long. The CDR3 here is CASSYFGGGTDKLFF. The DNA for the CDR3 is TGTGCCAGCAGTTACTTCGGTGGTGGCACAGATAAGCTGTTTTTT.

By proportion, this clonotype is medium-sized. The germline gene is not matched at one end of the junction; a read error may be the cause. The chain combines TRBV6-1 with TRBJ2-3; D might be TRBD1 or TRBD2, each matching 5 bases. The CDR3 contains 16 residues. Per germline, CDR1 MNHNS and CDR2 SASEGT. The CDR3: CASRGFGGSDTDTQYF. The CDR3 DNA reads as TGTGCCAGCAGGGGATTTGGGGGAAGCGACACAGATACGCAGTATTTC.

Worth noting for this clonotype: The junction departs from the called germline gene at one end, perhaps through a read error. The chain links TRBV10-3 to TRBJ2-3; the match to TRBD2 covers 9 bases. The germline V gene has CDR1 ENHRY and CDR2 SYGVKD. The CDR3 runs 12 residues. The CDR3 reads CAGGGATDTQYF. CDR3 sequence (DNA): TGTGCGGGCGGGGGGGCCACAGACACGCAGTATTTT.

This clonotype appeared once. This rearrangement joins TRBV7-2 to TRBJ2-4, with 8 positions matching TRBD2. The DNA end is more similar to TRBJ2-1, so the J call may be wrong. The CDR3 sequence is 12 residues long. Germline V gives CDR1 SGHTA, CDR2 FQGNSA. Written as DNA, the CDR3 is TGTGCCAGCAACCCCCCGGGGGGGACCCAGTTCTTC. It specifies CASNPPGGTQFF.

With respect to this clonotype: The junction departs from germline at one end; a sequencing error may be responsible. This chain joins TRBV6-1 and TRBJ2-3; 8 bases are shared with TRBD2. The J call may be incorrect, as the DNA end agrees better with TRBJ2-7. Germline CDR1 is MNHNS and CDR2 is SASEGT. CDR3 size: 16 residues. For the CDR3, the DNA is TGTCCCAGCAGTGAATCGGGGGGGAGCGCCACAGACACGCAGTACTTC. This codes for CPSSESGGSATDTQYF.

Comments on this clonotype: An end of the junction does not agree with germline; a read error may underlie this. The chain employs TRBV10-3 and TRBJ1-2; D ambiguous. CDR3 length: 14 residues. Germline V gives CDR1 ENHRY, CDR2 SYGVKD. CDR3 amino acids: CASSDGLTDYGYTF. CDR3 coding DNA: TGTGCCAGCAGTGATGGACTTACTGACTATGGCTACACCTTC.

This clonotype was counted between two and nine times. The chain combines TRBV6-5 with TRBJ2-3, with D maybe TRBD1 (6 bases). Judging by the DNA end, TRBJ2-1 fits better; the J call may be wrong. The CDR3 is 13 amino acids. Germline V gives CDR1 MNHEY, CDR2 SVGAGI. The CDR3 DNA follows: TGTGCCAGCAGTTCGACAGGACCCTACGAGCAGTTCTTC. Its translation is CASSSTGPYEQFF.

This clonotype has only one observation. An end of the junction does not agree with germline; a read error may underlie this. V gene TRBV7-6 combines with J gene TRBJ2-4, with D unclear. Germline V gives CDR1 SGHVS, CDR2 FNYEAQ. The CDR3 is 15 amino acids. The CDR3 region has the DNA TGTGCCAGCGGCTTGGGTATGGCCGGCCAAGACATTCAGTACTTC. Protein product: CASGLGMAGQDIQYF.

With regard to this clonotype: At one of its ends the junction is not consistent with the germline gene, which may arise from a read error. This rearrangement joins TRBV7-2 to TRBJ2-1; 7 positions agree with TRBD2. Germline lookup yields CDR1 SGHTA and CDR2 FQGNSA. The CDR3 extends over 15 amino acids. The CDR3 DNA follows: TGTGCCAGTAGCTTAAAGCCTAGCGGTACTCACGAGCAGTTCTTC. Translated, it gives CASSLKPSGTHEQFF.

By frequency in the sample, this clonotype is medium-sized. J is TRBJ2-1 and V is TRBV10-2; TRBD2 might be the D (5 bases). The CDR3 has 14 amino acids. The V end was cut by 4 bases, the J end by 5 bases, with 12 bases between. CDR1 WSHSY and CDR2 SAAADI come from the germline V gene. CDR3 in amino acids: CASSGVGINNEQFF. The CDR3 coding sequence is TGCGCCAGCAGTGGTGTCGGGATCAACAATGAGCAGTTCTTC.

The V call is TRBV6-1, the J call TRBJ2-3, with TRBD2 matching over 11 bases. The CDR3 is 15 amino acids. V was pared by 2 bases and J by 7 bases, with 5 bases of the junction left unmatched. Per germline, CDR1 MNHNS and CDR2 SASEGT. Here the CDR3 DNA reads TGTGCCAGCAGTGAATTGGCTAGCGGGAGGAATACGCAGTATTTT. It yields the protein CASSELASGRNTQYF.

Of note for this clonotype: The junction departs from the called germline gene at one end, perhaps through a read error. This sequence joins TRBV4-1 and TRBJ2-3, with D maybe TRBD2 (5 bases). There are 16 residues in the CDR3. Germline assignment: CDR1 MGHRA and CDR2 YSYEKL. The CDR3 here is CASSPGGPAGTDIQYF. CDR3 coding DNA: TGCGCCAGCAGCCCCGGAGGACCGGCTGGCACAGATATTCAGTACTTT.

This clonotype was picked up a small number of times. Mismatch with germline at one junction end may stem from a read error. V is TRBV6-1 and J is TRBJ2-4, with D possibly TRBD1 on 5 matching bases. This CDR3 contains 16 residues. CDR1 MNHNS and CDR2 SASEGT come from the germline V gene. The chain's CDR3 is CASSELGRCAKNTQYF. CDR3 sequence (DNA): TGTGCCAGCAGTGAATTGGGGCGGTGCGCCAAAAATACGCAGTACTTT.

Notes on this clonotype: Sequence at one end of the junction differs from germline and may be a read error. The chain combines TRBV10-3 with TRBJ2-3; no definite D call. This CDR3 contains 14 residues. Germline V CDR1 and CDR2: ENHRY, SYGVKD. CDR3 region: CAGRLGVSTDTQFF. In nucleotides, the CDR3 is TGTGCGGGCCGCCTGGGTGTGAGCACCGATACGCAGTTTTTT.

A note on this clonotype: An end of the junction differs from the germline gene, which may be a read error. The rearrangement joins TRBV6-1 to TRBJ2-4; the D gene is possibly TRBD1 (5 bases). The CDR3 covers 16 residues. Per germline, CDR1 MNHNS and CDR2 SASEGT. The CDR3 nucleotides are TGTGCCAGCAGTGAATTGGGGCTGTGCGACAAAAACACTCAGTACTTC. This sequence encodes CASSELGLCDKNTQYF.

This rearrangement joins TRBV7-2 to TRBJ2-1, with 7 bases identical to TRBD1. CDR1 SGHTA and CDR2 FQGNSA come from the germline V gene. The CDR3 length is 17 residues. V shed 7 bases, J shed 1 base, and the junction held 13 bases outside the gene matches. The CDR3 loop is CASTRGQATTSYNEQFF. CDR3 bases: TGTGCCAGCACTCGAGGACAGGCCACGACTTCCTACAATGAGCAGTTCTTC.

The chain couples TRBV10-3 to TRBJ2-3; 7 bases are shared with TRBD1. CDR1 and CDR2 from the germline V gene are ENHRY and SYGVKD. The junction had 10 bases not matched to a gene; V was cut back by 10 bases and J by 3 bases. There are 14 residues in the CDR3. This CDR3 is CATEPGQTTDTQYF. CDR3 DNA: TGTGCCACGGAGCCGGGACAGACTACAGATACGCAGTATTTT.

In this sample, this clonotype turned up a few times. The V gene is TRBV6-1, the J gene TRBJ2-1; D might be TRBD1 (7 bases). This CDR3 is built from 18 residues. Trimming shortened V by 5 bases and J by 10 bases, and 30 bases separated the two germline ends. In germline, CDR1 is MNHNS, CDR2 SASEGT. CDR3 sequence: CASSQSGQALGRRYEQFF. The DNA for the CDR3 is TGTGCCAGCAGTCAGTCTGGACAGGCCTTGGGGAGGAGGTACGAGCAGTTCTTC.

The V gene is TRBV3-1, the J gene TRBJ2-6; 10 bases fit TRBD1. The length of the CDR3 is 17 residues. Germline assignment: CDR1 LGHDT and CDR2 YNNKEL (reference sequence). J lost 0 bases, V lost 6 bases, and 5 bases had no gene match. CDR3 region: CASSLGTGVSGANVLTF. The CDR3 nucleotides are TGTGCCAGCAGTTTAGGGACAGGGGTCTCTGGGGCCAACGTCCTGACTTTC. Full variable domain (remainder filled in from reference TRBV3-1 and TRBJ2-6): DTAVSQTPKYLVTQMGNDKSIKCEQNLGHDTMYWYKQDSKKFLKIMFSYNNKELIINETVPNRFSPKSPDKAHLNLHINSLELGDSAVYFCASSLGTGVSGANVLTFGAGSRLTVL.

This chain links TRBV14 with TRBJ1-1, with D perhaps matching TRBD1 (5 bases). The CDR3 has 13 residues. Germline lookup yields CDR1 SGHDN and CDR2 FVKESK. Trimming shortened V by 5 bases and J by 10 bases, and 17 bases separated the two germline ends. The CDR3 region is CASSEGPGLGAFF. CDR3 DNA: TGTGCCAGCAGCGAGGGACCGGGATTGGGAGCTTTCTTT.

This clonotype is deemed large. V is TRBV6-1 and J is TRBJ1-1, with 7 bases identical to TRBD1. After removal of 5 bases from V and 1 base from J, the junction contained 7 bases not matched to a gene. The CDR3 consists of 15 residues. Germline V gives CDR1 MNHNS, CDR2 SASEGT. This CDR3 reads CASSPLGQPNTEAFF. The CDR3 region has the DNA TGTGCCAGCAGTCCCCTGGGACAGCCGAACACTGAAGCTTTCTTT.

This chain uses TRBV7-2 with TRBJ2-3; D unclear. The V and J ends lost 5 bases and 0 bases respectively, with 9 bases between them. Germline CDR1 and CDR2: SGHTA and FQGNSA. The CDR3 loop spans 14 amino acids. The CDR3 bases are TGTGCCAGCAGCCGGTACGCTAGCACAGATACGCAGTATTTT. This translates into CASSRYASTDTQYF.

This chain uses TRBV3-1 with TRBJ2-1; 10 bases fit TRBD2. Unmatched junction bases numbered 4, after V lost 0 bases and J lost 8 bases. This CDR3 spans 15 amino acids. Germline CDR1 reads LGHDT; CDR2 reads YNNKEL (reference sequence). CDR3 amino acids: CASSQEPSGSDEQFF. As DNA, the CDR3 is TGTGCCAGCAGCCAAGAGCCTAGCGGGAGCGATGAGCAGTTCTTC.

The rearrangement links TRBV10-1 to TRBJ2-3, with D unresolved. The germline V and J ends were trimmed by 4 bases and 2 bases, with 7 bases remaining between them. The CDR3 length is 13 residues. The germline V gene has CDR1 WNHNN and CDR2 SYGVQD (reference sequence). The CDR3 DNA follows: TGCGCCAGCAGTGGGAGAATCACAGATACGCAGTATTTT. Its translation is CASSGRITDTQYF.